This is a list of T cell receptor beta chains from one sample in a study of cytomegalovirus exposure and HLA in healthy donors. Measured with immunoSEQ multiplex PCR; TCRdb has only the in-frame clones, and not every one. The repertoire holds approximately 130,000 clones, with roughly 71% as singletons. Input material: PBMCs. The origin of the receptors is a woman between 35 and 50 years old in good health and CMV-seropositive. Both conserved end residues are part of each CDR3. D genes are given only for firm matches. Size values are once, few and many counts, or a class for expanded clones, and some rows have none.

j_call: TRBJ2-3; v_call: TRBV28; d_call: TRBD2; clone_size: .; cdr3_aa: CASSRREGGTQYF; cdr3_nt: TGTGCCAGCAGTCGGCGGGAGGGCGGTACGCAGTATTTT
j_call: TRBJ2-7; v_call: TRBV19; d_call: TRBD2; clone_size: .; cdr3_aa: CASRASGSYEQYF; cdr3_nt: TGTGCCAGTAGGGCTAGCGGGAGCTACGAGCAGTACTTC
j_call: TRBJ1-1; v_call: TRBV4-1; d_call: TRBD1; clone_size: .; cdr3_aa: CASSPQGAGAEAFF; cdr3_nt: TGCGCCAGCAGCCCACAGGGGGCGGGCGCTGAAGCTTTCTTT
j_call: TRBJ2-5; v_call: TRBV7-8; d_call: TRBD1; clone_size: .; cdr3_aa: CASSISRGRETQYF; cdr3_nt: TGTGCCAGCAGCATTTCTAGGGGGCGAGAGACCCAGTACTTC
j_call: TRBJ2-1; v_call: TRBV5-4; d_call: TRBD2; clone_size: .; cdr3_aa: CASSSLAGGIDEQFF; cdr3_nt: TGTGCCAGCAGCTCGCTAGCGGGAGGAATCGATGAGCAGTTCTTC
j_call: TRBJ2-1; v_call: TRBV27; d_call: TRBD2; clone_size: .; cdr3_aa: CASSPTTSGSLEQFF; cdr3_nt: TGTGCCAGCAGCCCTACGACTAGCGGGAGCCTTGAGCAGTTCTTC
j_call: TRBJ1-1; v_call: TRBV5-1; d_call: .; clone_size: .; cdr3_aa: CASSSEGNTEAFF; cdr3_nt: TGCGCCAGCAGCTCGGAGGGAAACACTGAAGCTTTCTTT
j_call: TRBJ2-7; v_call: TRBV5-1; d_call: .; clone_size: .; cdr3_aa: CASSPLTSYEQYF; cdr3_nt: TGCGCCAGCAGTCCCCTAACCTCCTACGAGCAGTACTTC
j_call: TRBJ2-3; v_call: TRBV7-7; d_call: .; clone_size: .; cdr3_aa: CASSISGLDTDTQYF; cdr3_nt: TGTGCCAGCAGCATAAGCGGCCTTGACACAGATACGCAGTATTTT
j_call: TRBJ2-3; v_call: TRBV19; d_call: TRBD1; clone_size: once; cdr3_aa: CASSILFRGTDTQYF; cdr3_nt: TGTGCCAGTAGTATATTGTTCAGGGGGACAGATACGCAGTATTTT
j_call: TRBJ2-5; v_call: TRBV6-5; d_call: TRBD2; clone_size: .; cdr3_aa: CASGDSGGTQETQYF; cdr3_nt: TGTGCCAGCGGCGATAGCGGGGGGACCCAAGAGACCCAGTACTTC
j_call: TRBJ1-2; v_call: TRBV6-5; d_call: .; clone_size: .; cdr3_aa: CASSYSGGINYGYTF; cdr3_nt: TGTGCCAGCAGTTACTCGGGGGGTATTAACTATGGCTACACCTTC
j_call: TRBJ1-1; v_call: TRBV27; d_call: TRBD1; clone_size: .; cdr3_aa: CASSLSDRGLGTEAFF; cdr3_nt: TGTGCCAGCAGTTTATCGGACAGGGGGCTGGGCACTGAAGCTTTCTTT
j_call: TRBJ1-1; v_call: TRBV5-5; d_call: .; clone_size: .; cdr3_aa: CASSLGHRLPNTEAFF; cdr3_nt: TGTGCCAGCAGCTTGGGCCACAGGCTACCGAACACTGAAGCTTTCTTT
j_call: TRBJ1-2; v_call: TRBV14; d_call: TRBD1; clone_size: .; cdr3_aa: CASSQVAGGIGGYTF; cdr3_nt: TGTGCCAGCAGCCAAGTGGCAGGGGGTATCGGTGGCTACACCTTC
j_call: TRBJ2-1; v_call: TRBV7-3; d_call: .; clone_size: few; cdr3_aa: CASRLAENNEQFF; cdr3_nt: TGTGCCAGCCGTTTAGCGGAAAACAATGAGCAGTTCTTC
j_call: TRBJ1-3; v_call: TRBV4-2; d_call: TRBD1; clone_size: .; cdr3_aa: CASSQGQVSGNTIYF; cdr3_nt: TGTGCCAGCAGCCAGGGACAGGTCTCTGGAAACACCATATATTTT
j_call: TRBJ2-7; v_call: TRBV7-2; d_call: TRBD2; clone_size: .; cdr3_aa: CASSPGLAGLSYEQYF; cdr3_nt: TGTGCCAGCAGCCCGGGACTAGCGGGCCTCTCCTACGAGCAGTACTTC
j_call: TRBJ1-1; v_call: TRBV14; d_call: TRBD1; clone_size: .; cdr3_aa: CASSQLQGGSTEAFF; cdr3_nt: TGTGCCAGCAGCCAGTTACAGGGGGGCTCGACTGAAGCTTTCTTT
j_call: TRBJ2-5; v_call: TRBV2; d_call: TRBD2; clone_size: .; cdr3_aa: CASRTSGETQYF; cdr3_nt: TGTGCCAGCAGGACTAGCGGGGAGACCCAGTACTTC
j_call: TRBJ2-7; v_call: TRBV4-3; d_call: TRBD2; clone_size: .; cdr3_aa: CASSQDLAGAYEQYF; cdr3_nt: TGCGCCAGCAGCCAAGATTTAGCGGGCGCCTACGAGCAGTACTTC
j_call: TRBJ1-1; v_call: TRBV6-5; d_call: .; clone_size: once; cdr3_aa: CASSYSGRGTEAFF; cdr3_nt: TGTGCCAGCAGTTACTCGGGCAGGGGAACTGAAGCTTTCTTT
j_call: TRBJ2-1; v_call: TRBV6-4; d_call: .; clone_size: medium-sized; cdr3_aa: CASSDSDRGEQFF; cdr3_nt: TGTGCCAGCAGTGACTCGGACCGCGGGGAGCAGTTCTTC
j_call: TRBJ2-3; v_call: TRBV6-4; d_call: TRBD2; clone_size: few; cdr3_aa: CASSDSRGGTDTQYF; cdr3_nt: TGTGCCAGCAGTGACTCGCGGGGGGGCACAGATACGCAGTATTTT
j_call: TRBJ2-7; v_call: TRBV29-1; d_call: .; clone_size: .; cdr3_aa: CSVIQGAYEQYF; cdr3_nt: TGCAGCGTCATACAGGGAGCCTACGAGCAGTACTTC
j_call: TRBJ1-2; v_call: TRBV9; d_call: TRBD1; clone_size: .; cdr3_aa: CASSVDGQEVYGYTF; cdr3_nt: TGTGCCAGCAGCGTAGATGGACAGGAGGTCTATGGCTACACCTTC
j_call: TRBJ1-1; v_call: TRBV10-3; d_call: .; clone_size: once; cdr3_aa: CAISESDTEAFF; cdr3_nt: TGTGCCATCAGTGAGAGCGACACTGAAGCTTTCTTT
j_call: TRBJ2-1; v_call: TRBV5-1; d_call: TRBD2; clone_size: .; cdr3_aa: CASSLAGGLGGNEQFF; cdr3_nt: TGCGCCAGCAGCTTGGCCGGGGGACTAGGGGGAAATGAGCAGTTCTTC
j_call: TRBJ2-5; v_call: TRBV7-9; d_call: TRBD2; clone_size: .; cdr3_aa: CASSLSGLAGKETQYF; cdr3_nt: TGTGCCAGCAGCTTATCGGGACTAGCGGGAAAAGAGACCCAGTACTTC
j_call: TRBJ1-1; v_call: TRBV6-5; d_call: .; clone_size: .; cdr3_aa: CASSTGNTEAFF; cdr3_nt: TGTGCCAGCAGTACAGGTAACACTGAAGCTTTCTTT
j_call: TRBJ1-5; v_call: TRBV4-3; d_call: .; clone_size: few; cdr3_aa: CASSQDREQPQHF; cdr3_nt: TGCGCCAGCAGCCAAGATCGAGAACAGCCCCAGCATTTT
j_call: TRBJ1-2; v_call: TRBV7-6; d_call: .; clone_size: .; cdr3_aa: CASSQRGIQDGYTF; cdr3_nt: TGTGCCAGCAGCCAAAGGGGTATACAGGATGGCTACACCTTC
j_call: TRBJ1-2; v_call: TRBV2; d_call: .; clone_size: few; cdr3_aa: CASSEQGMDGYTF; cdr3_nt: TGTGCCAGCAGTGAACAGGGGATGGATGGCTACACCTTC
j_call: TRBJ2-2; v_call: TRBV27; d_call: .; clone_size: .; cdr3_aa: CASSLSLGTGELFF; cdr3_nt: TGTGCCAGCAGTTTATCCCTCGGGACCGGGGAGCTGTTTTTT
j_call: TRBJ2-2; v_call: TRBV5-1; d_call: .; clone_size: .; cdr3_aa: CASTLGLNTGELFF; cdr3_nt: TGCGCCAGCACCCTGGGACTGAACACCGGGGAGCTGTTTTTT
j_call: TRBJ2-1; v_call: TRBV7-7; d_call: TRBD2; clone_size: .; cdr3_aa: CASSLVASGGRYNEQFF; cdr3_nt: TGTGCCAGCAGCTTAGTGGCTAGCGGGGGGAGGTACAATGAGCAGTTCTTC
j_call: TRBJ1-5; v_call: TRBV2; d_call: .; clone_size: few; cdr3_aa: CASRGGGGSGLGNQPQHF; cdr3_nt: TGTGCCAGCAGGGGGGGTGGGGGTAGTGGTCTGGGCAATCAGCCCCAGCATTTT
j_call: TRBJ1-4; v_call: TRBV19; d_call: .; clone_size: .; cdr3_aa: CASSLDSFGEKLFF; cdr3_nt: TGTGCCAGTAGTTTGGACAGTTTTGGTGAAAAACTGTTTTTT
j_call: TRBJ2-7; v_call: TRBV9; d_call: TRBD2; clone_size: few; cdr3_aa: CASSVGLAGSYEQYF; cdr3_nt: TGTGCCAGCAGCGTCGGGCTAGCGGGATCCTACGAGCAGTACTTC
j_call: TRBJ1-6; v_call: TRBV5-6; d_call: .; clone_size: few; cdr3_aa: CASSRGTPYNSPLHF; cdr3_nt: TGTGCCAGCAGCAGAGGGACACCCTATAATTCACCCCTCCACTTT
j_call: TRBJ2-1; v_call: TRBV9; d_call: TRBD2; clone_size: .; cdr3_aa: CASSVVSGGHNEQFF; cdr3_nt: TGTGCCAGCAGCGTAGTATCGGGAGGGCACAATGAGCAGTTCTTC
j_call: TRBJ1-2; v_call: TRBV27; d_call: .; clone_size: few; cdr3_aa: CASSQTGSWHRYGYTF; cdr3_nt: TGTGCCAGCAGTCAAACAGGGTCGTGGCACAGATATGGCTACACCTTC
j_call: TRBJ2-5; v_call: TRBV7-2; d_call: .; clone_size: .; cdr3_aa: CASLLIGTQYF; cdr3_nt: TGTGCCAGCCTCTTAATCGGGACCCAGTACTTC
j_call: TRBJ1-2; v_call: TRBV2; d_call: .; clone_size: .; cdr3_aa: CASRPKGGYGYTF; cdr3_nt: TGTGCCAGCAGGCCTAAGGGAGGTTATGGCTACACCTTC
j_call: TRBJ2-5; v_call: TRBV7-2; d_call: TRBD2; clone_size: .; cdr3_aa: CASSFMSSGQETQYF; cdr3_nt: TGTGCCAGCAGCTTCATGTCTAGCGGCCAAGAGACCCAGTACTTC
j_call: TRBJ2-1; v_call: TRBV2; d_call: TRBD1; clone_size: .; cdr3_aa: CASGQGNEQFF; cdr3_nt: TGTGCCAGTGGACAGGGTAATGAGCAGTTCTTC
j_call: TRBJ2-1; v_call: TRBV27; d_call: .; clone_size: .; cdr3_aa: CASSRQGLGGRGEQFF; cdr3_nt: TGTGCCAGCAGTCGCCAGGGACTAGGGGGCCGTGGTGAGCAGTTCTTC
j_call: TRBJ2-2; v_call: TRBV2; d_call: TRBD1; clone_size: .; cdr3_aa: CASTGTGNGELFF; cdr3_nt: TGTGCCAGCACCGGGACAGGGAACGGGGAGCTGTTTTTT
j_call: TRBJ2-1; v_call: TRBV6-1; d_call: TRBD2; clone_size: .; cdr3_aa: CASSDEREGLDEQFF; cdr3_nt: TGTGCCAGCAGTGACGAGCGGGAGGGTTTGGATGAGCAGTTCTTC
j_call: TRBJ2-7; v_call: TRBV2; d_call: TRBD2; clone_size: .; cdr3_aa: CASAALAGGRNEQYF; cdr3_nt: TGTGCCAGCGCAGCCCTGGCGGGAGGGCGGAACGAGCAGTACTTC